The entry below describes one T cell receptor (beta chain). In the original processing: From reference gene primer amplification, estimates of nucleated cell counts were derived. Sequencing used immunoSEQ multiplex PCR; TCRdb keeps in-frame clones, though not all of them. V and J calls and clone size follow that table, whereas D and trimming were derived from the DNA. The repertoire holds some 150,000 clones, with about 86% as singletons. The V gene's germline CDR1 is SQVTM and CDR2 ANQGSEA. V shed 4 bases, J shed 5 bases, and the junction held 6 bases outside the gene matches. The CDR3 runs to 14 residues. The data are from a study of blood T cell repertoires in COVID-19. Background on the study: Acute and convalescent COVID-19 specimens originated in the United States, Italy and Spain. Sources were T cells, B-cell-depleted T cells, or PBMCs; the material itself was cDNA or gDNA.

Specimen: peripheral blood. V is TRBV29-1 and J is TRBJ2-5; 11 nucleotides agree with TRBD2. This TCR was recovered from a man in his sixties or seventies with acute or convalescent COVID-19. The CDR3 loop is CSVATSGSGETQYF. The CDR3 DNA reads as TGCAGCGTTGCCACTAGCGGGAGTGGGGAGACCCAGTACTTC.